This TCR beta chain was sequenced during a study of radiotherapy plus CTLA-4 blockade in lung cancer. Enrolled patients, whose metastatic non-small-cell lung cancer was chemo-refractory, received focal radiation plus CTLA-4 blockade with ipilimumab. The CDR3 runs 13 residues. Germline assignment: CDR1 MNHNS and CDR2 SASEGT. J was trimmed by 4 bases and V by 7 bases; bases with no gene match: 6. Sequencing was performed with immunoSEQ multiplex PCR; in TCRdb, only in-frame clones are kept and a portion is missing. The table has 50,000 to 65,000 clones, 77% seen once. The sample here was peripheral blood, taken from a patient treated with radiotherapy plus ipilimumab. The chain links TRBV6-1 to TRBJ2-7, with 8 bases aligning to TRBD2. The TCR originated in a human donor with non-small cell lung cancer whose response to radiotherapy plus ipilimumab could not be evaluated. CDR3 in amino acids: CASTRGLAYEQYF. In DNA form, the CDR3 reads TGTGCCAGCACCCGAGGACTAGCTTACGAGCAGTACTTC.